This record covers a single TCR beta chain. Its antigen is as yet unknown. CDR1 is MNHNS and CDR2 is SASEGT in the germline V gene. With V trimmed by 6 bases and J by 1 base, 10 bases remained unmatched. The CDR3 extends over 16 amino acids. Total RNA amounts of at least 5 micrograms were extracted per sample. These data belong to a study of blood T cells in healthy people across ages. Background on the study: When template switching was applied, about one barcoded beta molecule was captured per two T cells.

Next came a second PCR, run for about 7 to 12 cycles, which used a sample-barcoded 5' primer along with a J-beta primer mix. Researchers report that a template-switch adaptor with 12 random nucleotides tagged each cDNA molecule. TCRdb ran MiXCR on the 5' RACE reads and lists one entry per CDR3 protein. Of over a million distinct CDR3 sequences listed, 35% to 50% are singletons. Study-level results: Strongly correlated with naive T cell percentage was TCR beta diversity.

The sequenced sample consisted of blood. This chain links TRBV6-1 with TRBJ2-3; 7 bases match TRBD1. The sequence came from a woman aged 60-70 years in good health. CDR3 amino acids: CASRIRQGKGTDTQYF. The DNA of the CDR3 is TGTGCCAGCAGGATTAGACAGGGAAAGGGCACAGATACGCAGTATTTT.